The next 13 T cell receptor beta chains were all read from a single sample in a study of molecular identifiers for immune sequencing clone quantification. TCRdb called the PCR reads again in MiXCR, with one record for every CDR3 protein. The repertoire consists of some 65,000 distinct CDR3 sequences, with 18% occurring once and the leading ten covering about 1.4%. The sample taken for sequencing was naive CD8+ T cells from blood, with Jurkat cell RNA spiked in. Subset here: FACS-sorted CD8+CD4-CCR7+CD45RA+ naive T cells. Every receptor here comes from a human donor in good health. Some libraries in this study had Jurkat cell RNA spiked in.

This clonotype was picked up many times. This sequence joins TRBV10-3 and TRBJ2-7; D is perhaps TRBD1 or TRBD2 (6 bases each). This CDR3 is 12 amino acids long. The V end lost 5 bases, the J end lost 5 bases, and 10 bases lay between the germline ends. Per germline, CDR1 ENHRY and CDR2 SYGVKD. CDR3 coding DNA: TGTGCCATCAGTCAGAGGGGGGACGAGCAGTACTTC. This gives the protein CAISQRGDEQYF.

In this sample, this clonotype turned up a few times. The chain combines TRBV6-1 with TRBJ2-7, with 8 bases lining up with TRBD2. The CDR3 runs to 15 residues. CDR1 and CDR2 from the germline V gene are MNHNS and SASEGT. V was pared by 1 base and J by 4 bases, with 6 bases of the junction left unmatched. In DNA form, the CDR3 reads TGTGCCAGCAGTGAAGGTATTAGCGGGACTTACGAGCAGTACTTC. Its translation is CASSEGISGTYEQYF.

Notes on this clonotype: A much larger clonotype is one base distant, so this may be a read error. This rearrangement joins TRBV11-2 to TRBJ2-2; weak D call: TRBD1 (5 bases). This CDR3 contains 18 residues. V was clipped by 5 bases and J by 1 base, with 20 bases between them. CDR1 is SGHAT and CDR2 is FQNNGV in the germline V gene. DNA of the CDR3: TGTGCCAGCAGCGGAACAGGATTTCCCATAAGGAACACCGGGGAGCTGTTTTTT. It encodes CASSGTGFPIRNTGELFF.

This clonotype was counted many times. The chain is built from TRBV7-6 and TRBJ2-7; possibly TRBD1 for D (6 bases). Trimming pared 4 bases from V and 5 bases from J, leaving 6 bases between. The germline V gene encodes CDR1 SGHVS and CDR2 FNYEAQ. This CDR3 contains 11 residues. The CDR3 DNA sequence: TGTGCCAGCAGCTCAGGGGACGAGCAGTACTTC. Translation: CASSSGDEQYF.

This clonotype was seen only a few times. The CDR3 spells CASSVGSQGMYAEQFF. DNA for the CDR3: TGTGCCAGCAGCGTAGGTTCCCAGGGAATGTACGCTGAGCAGTTCTTC. The chain employs TRBV9 and TRBJ2-1, with a possible D match to TRBD1 (5 bases). The V and J ends lost 0 bases and 9 bases respectively, with 19 bases between them. Germline lookup yields CDR1 SGDLS and CDR2 YYNGEE. This CDR3 region has 16 residues.

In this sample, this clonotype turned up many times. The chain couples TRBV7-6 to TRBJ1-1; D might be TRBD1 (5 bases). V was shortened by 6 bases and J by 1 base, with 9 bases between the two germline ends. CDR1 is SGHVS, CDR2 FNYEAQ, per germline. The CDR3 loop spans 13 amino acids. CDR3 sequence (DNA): TGTGCCAGCAGGGGTGACAGGAACACTGAAGCTTTCTTT. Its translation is CASRGDRNTEAFF.

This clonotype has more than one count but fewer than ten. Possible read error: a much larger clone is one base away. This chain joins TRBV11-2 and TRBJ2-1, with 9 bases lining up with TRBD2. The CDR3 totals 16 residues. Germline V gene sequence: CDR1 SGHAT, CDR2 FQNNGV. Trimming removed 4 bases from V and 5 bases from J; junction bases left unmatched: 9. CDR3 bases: TGTGCCAGCAGCTCCCCTGGGCTAGCGGGGAACAATGAGCAGTTCTTC. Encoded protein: CASSSPGLAGNNEQFF.

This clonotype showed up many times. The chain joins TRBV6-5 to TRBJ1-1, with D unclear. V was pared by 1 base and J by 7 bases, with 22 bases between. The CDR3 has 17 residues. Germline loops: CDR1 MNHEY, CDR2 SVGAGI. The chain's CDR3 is CASSYFHSQVQPNEAFF. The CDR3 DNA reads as TGTGCCAGCAGTTACTTCCATTCGCAGGTCCAACCAAATGAAGCTTTCTTT.

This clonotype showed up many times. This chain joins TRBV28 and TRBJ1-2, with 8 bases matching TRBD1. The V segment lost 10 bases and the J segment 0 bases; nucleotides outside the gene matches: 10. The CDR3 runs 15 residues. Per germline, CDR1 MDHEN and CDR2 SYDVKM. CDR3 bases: TGTGCCACCATACCCAGGGGGCCCACTAACTATGGCTACACCTTC. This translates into CATIPRGPTNYGYTF.

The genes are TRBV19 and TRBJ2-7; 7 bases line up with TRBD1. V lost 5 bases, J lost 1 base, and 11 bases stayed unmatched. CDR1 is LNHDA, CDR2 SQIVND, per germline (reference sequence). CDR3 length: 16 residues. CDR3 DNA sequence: TGTGCCAGTAGTTTGGGGTGGACAGGTCCATCCTACGAGCAGTACTTC. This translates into CASSLGWTGPSYEQYF.

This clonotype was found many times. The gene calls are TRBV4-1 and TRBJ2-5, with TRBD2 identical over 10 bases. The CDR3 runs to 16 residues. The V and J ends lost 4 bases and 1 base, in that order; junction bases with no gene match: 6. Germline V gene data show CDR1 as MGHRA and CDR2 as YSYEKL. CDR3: CASSLMTSGPQETQYF. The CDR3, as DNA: TGCGCCAGCAGCCTTATGACTAGCGGGCCCCAAGAGACCCAGTACTTC.

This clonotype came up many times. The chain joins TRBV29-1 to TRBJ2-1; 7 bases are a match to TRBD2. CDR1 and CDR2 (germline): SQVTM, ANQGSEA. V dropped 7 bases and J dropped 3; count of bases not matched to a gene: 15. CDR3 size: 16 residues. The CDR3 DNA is TGCAGCGCCGTATCTATTTCTCTAGCGGACTACAATGAGCAGTTCTTC. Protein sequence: CSAVSISLADYNEQFF.

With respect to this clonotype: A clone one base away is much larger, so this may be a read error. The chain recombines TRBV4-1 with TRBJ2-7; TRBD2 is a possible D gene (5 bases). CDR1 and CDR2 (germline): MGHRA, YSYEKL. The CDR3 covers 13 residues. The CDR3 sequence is CACSQELGYEQYF. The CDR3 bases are TGCGCCTGCAGCCAAGAACTAGGCTACGAGCAGTACTTC.